This is a list of T cell receptor beta chains from one sample in a study of immune cell composition in non-small cell lung cancer. The method was immunoSEQ multiplex PCR; TCRdb's version includes in-frame clones alone and lacks a portion of them. The table includes about 4,300 clones, around three quarters detected once. Sequencing input: lung tumor tissue. All receptors derive from a human donor with non-small cell lung cancer. The CDR3 runs from the conserved cysteine through the conserved F or W. The D gene is left open where the match is weak. The size field is filled for only some rows; it gives once, few, many or a size class.

j_gene: TRBJ1-6
len: 15
v_gene: TRBV7-8
abundance: .
d_gene: .
CDR3aa: CASSSGQAGSSPLHF
CDR3nt: TGTGCCAGCAGCTCCGGGCAGGCCGGGAGTTCACCCCTCCACTTT

j_gene: TRBJ1-2
len: 13
v_gene: TRBV2
abundance: .
d_gene: TRBD1
CDR3aa: CANAGQGRDGYTF
CDR3nt: TGTGCCAATGCGGGACAGGGGCGGGATGGCTACACCTTC

j_gene: TRBJ2-7
len: 16
v_gene: TRBV6-1
abundance: .
d_gene: TRBD1
CDR3aa: CASSGLGTGGPYEQYF
CDR3nt: TGTGCCAGCAGTGGATTAGGGACAGGGGGGCCCTACGAGCAGTACTTC

j_gene: TRBJ2-7
len: 16
v_gene: TRBV29-1
abundance: .
d_gene: TRBD2
CDR3aa: CSAENWGAGGIYEQYF
CDR3nt: TGCAGCGCTGAGAATTGGGGTGCGGGAGGAATCTACGAGCAGTACTTC

j_gene: TRBJ2-7
len: 15
v_gene: TRBV28
abundance: .
d_gene: TRBD2
CDR3aa: CASSVTTSGRYEQYF
CDR3nt: TGTGCCAGCAGTGTAACGACTAGCGGGAGGTACGAGCAGTACTTC

j_gene: TRBJ2-7
len: 14
v_gene: TRBV7-2
abundance: .
d_gene: TRBD2
CDR3aa: CASAIGGSSYEQYF
CDR3nt: TGTGCCAGCGCTATCGGGGGGTCCTCCTACGAGCAGTACTTC

j_gene: TRBJ2-7
len: 14
v_gene: TRBV7-2
abundance: once
d_gene: TRBD1
CDR3aa: CASSPDRVSYEQYF
CDR3nt: TGTGCCAGCAGCCCTGACAGGGTATCCTACGAGCAGTACTTC

j_gene: TRBJ1-4
len: 13
v_gene: TRBV5-1
abundance: .
d_gene: .
CDR3aa: CASSDTLNEKLFF
CDR3nt: TGCGCCAGCAGCGACACGCTTAATGAAAAACTGTTTTTT

j_gene: TRBJ1-6
len: 14
v_gene: TRBV6-5
abundance: few
d_gene: .
CDR3aa: CASTSGEGRAPLHF
CDR3nt: TGTGCCAGCACCTCGGGAGAGGGGAGGGCCCCCCTCCACTTT

j_gene: TRBJ2-3
len: 15
v_gene: TRBV7-2
abundance: .
d_gene: TRBD2
CDR3aa: CASSLVGLAGDTQYF
CDR3nt: TGTGCCAGCAGCTTAGTGGGACTAGCGGGGGATACGCAGTATTTT

j_gene: TRBJ2-7
len: 13
v_gene: TRBV6-5
abundance: medium-sized
d_gene: .
CDR3aa: CASSLTGTYEQYF
CDR3nt: TGTGCCAGCAGTTTAACAGGGACCTACGAGCAGTACTTC

j_gene: TRBJ1-4
len: 14
v_gene: TRBV2
abundance: .
d_gene: .
CDR3aa: CASSWTAILEKLFF
CDR3nt: TGTGCCAGCAGTTGGACAGCAATCCTTGAAAAACTGTTTTTT

j_gene: TRBJ2-3
len: 16
v_gene: TRBV9
abundance: .
d_gene: TRBD2
CDR3aa: CASSVTGTSGTDTQYF
CDR3nt: TGTGCCAGCAGCGTCACCGGGACTAGCGGCACAGATACGCAGTATTTT

j_gene: TRBJ2-7
len: 13
v_gene: TRBV5-6
abundance: .
d_gene: .
CDR3aa: CASSGTVAYEQYF
CDR3nt: TGTGCCAGCAGCGGAACAGTGGCCTACGAGCAGTACTTC

j_gene: TRBJ1-2
len: 15
v_gene: TRBV28
abundance: .
d_gene: .
CDR3aa: CASSLYSRGGYGYTF
CDR3nt: TGTGCCAGCAGTTTGTATTCCAGGGGTGGGTATGGCTACACCTTC

j_gene: TRBJ1-6
len: 13
v_gene: TRBV28
abundance: .
d_gene: TRBD1
CDR3aa: CASYGTGGSPLHF
CDR3nt: TGTGCCAGCTATGGGACAGGGGGTTCACCCCTCCACTTT

j_gene: TRBJ1-6
len: 15
v_gene: TRBV7-9
abundance: medium-sized
d_gene: TRBD1
CDR3aa: CASSLVGQGSSPLHF
CDR3nt: TGTGCCAGCAGCTTAGTGGGACAGGGTAGCTCACCCCTCCACTTT

j_gene: TRBJ2-1
len: 14
v_gene: TRBV18
abundance: once
d_gene: TRBD1
CDR3aa: CASPPRTGYNEQFF
CDR3nt: TGTGCCAGCCCCCCCCGGACAGGGTACAATGAGCAGTTCTTC

j_gene: TRBJ2-3
len: 15
v_gene: TRBV9
abundance: .
d_gene: .
CDR3aa: CASSEGQGLLDTQYF
CDR3nt: TGTGCCAGCAGCGAAGGGCAGGGGCTTTTAGATACGCAGTATTTT

j_gene: TRBJ2-7
len: 14
v_gene: TRBV30
abundance: .
d_gene: TRBD2
CDR3aa: CACRTSGILYEQYF
CDR3nt: TGTGCCTGTAGGACTAGCGGAATACTCTACGAGCAGTACTTC

j_gene: TRBJ1-1
len: 15
v_gene: TRBV7-2
abundance: .
d_gene: .
CDR3aa: CASSLGGGGVTEAFF
CDR3nt: TGTGCCAGCAGCTTAGGTGGGGGCGGCGTCACTGAAGCTTTCTTT

j_gene: TRBJ2-1
len: 14
v_gene: TRBV15
abundance: .
d_gene: .
CDR3aa: CATSRDGLYNEQFF
CDR3nt: TGTGCCACCAGCAGAGATGGGCTATACAATGAGCAGTTCTTC